One TCR beta chain is described in this entry. In the original analysis: How many nucleated cells were present was estimated from reference gene primer amplification. Some clones are missing from TCRdb's copy, which holds only in-frame ones; the method was immunoSEQ multiplex PCR. That table gives V, J and clone size, and the DNA gave D and trimming. Of 130,000 or so clones listed, roughly 69% were seen once; the top ten hold approximately 2%. The data derive from a study of blood T cell repertoires in COVID-19. Study-level background: Samples came from the United States, Italy and Spain, spanning acute and convalescent COVID-19.

The CDR3 consists of 14 residues. CDR1 and CDR2 from the germline V gene are SGHNT and YYREEE (reference sequence). V shed 4 bases, J shed 2 bases, and the junction held 2 bases outside the gene matches. This clonotype was obtained from a woman in her 70s with acute or convalescent COVID-19. The V and J genes are TRBV5-4 and TRBJ1-4; 7 nucleotides align to TRBD1. Sequencing input: peripheral blood. The CDR3 sequence: CASSRDSTNEKLFF. CDR3 in DNA: TGTGCCAGCAGCCGGGACAGTACTAATGAAAAACTGTTTTTT.